This T cell receptor (beta chain) was sequenced during a study of cytomegalovirus exposure and HLA in healthy donors. Use of 60 Vbeta and 13 Jbeta primers characterized the PCR. Clones were sequenced by immunoSEQ multiplex PCR, and TCRdb holds only the in-frame ones, with some missing. The sample holds over 100,000 clones, about three fifths seen once. With V trimmed by 6 bases and J by 0 bases, 16 bases remained unmatched. Germline lookup yields CDR1 SGHDN and CDR2 FVKESK. The CDR3 has 18 residues. In its sample, this clone was seen once. Sequences were obtained from PBMCs. The TCR was taken from a woman in her forties in good health and CMV-seropositive. The chain carries TRBV14 and TRBJ2-7, with TRBD2 identical over 8 bases. The DNA for the CDR3 is TGTGCCAGCAGTAAACGGGACCTAGCGGGTCTAAGCTCCTACGAGCAGTACTTC. It encodes CASSKRDLAGLSSYEQYF.